This T cell receptor beta chain was sequenced during a study of blood T cell repertoires in COVID-19. Study information: Specimens from acute and convalescent COVID-19 originated in the United States, Italy and Spain. PBMCs, B-cell-depleted T cells, or T cells were the source of the cDNA or gDNA that made up the material.

CDR1 is SGHRS and CDR2 is YFSETQ in the germline V gene. The CDR3 contains 14 residues. Between the trimmed V and J ends, which lost 0 bases and 1 base, there was a span of 5 bases. In the original analysis: Researchers report that nucleated cell counts were estimated from reference gene primer amplification. Data came from immunoSEQ multiplex PCR; TCRdb stores just in-frame clones and leaves some out. V and J calls and clone size are copied from that table; D and trimming were computed from the DNA. The sample has 50,000 to 65,000 clones, around 85% seen once. The J gene is TRBJ1-3, the V gene TRBV5-1, with no clear D. The source of this sequence is a human donor in a cohort sampled during active COVID-19. Material: peripheral blood. The CDR3 reads CASSLGRSGNTIYF. Written as DNA, the CDR3 is TGCGCCAGCAGCTTGGGTCGGTCTGGAAACACCATATATTTT. The complete variable domain, with remaining parts taken from reference TRBV5-1 and TRBJ1-3, reads KAGVTQTPRYLIKTRGQQVTLSCSPISGHRSVSWYQQTPGQGLQFLFEYFSETQRNKGNFPGRFSGRQFSNSRSEMNVSTLELGDSALYLCASSLGRSGNTIYFGEGSWLTVV.